This T cell receptor (beta chain) is drawn from a study of blood T cell repertoires in COVID-19. Germline-derived CDR1 and CDR2 are SQVTM and ANQGSEA. Trimming pared 4 bases from V and 0 bases from J, leaving 4 bases between. The CDR3 runs to 12 residues. Here immunoSEQ multiplex PCR was the method, and the copy in TCRdb shows in-frame clones only, minus some. The table has around 140,000 clones, about 83% seen once. Sequenced material: peripheral blood. The chain links TRBV29-1 to TRBJ1-5; D unresolved. The origin of this receptor is a man over 45 with acute or convalescent COVID-19. This CDR3 is CSVGGSNQPQHF. The CDR3 region has the DNA TGCAGCGTTGGAGGTAGCAATCAGCCCCAGCATTTT.